The 10 T cell receptor beta chains given below trace back to one sample, sequenced in a study of blood T cells in healthy people across ages. A second PCR, run for about 7 to 12 cycles, used a sample-barcoded 5' primer plus a J-beta primer mix. Each CDR3 protein is one row after TCRdb ran MiXCR on the 5' RACE reads. This sample has some 1.7 million distinct CDR3 sequences, with approximately 30% found just once. The sample consisted of blood. All receptors come from a woman in her 30s in good health.

The gene calls are TRBV20-1 and TRBJ2-7; D ambiguous. Per the germline V gene, CDR1 is DFQATT and CDR2 is SNEGSKA (reference sequence). V lost 2 bases and J lost 0, with 11 bases in between. The CDR3 extends over 14 amino acids. The CDR3 here is CSARSDANSYEQYF. The CDR3 DNA reads as TGCAGTGCTAGATCGGACGCAAACTCCTACGAGCAGTACTTC.

This clonotype was seen repeatedly, ten times or more. The genes are TRBV7-2 and TRBJ2-3; 7 bases line up with TRBD2. This CDR3 is 16 amino acids long. Looked up from germline, CDR1 is SGHTA and CDR2 is FQGNSA. V gave up 2 bases and J gave up 4 bases; unmatched junction bases: 9. CDR3 region: CASSLMVLAASDTQYF. DNA for the CDR3: TGTGCCAGCAGCTTAATGGTCCTAGCGGCGTCAGATACGCAGTATTTT.

This chain uses TRBV20-1 with TRBJ2-7; weak D call: TRBD2 (6 bases). The V and J ends lost 3 bases and 4 bases respectively, with 10 bases between them. The CDR3 totals 12 residues. CDR1 and CDR2 (germline): DFQATT, SNEGSKA (reference sequence). The CDR3 DNA follows: TGCAGTGCTAGGGGGGAGGATTACGAGCAGTACTTC. This codes for CSARGEDYEQYF.

The J gene is TRBJ2-7, the V gene TRBV20-1; D remains unclear. V was shortened by 0 bases and J by 6 bases, with 12 bases between the two germline ends. The CDR3 totals 13 residues. Germline CDR1 and CDR2: DFQATT and SNEGSKA (reference sequence). The CDR3 here is CSARDPRPGEQYF. The CDR3 coding sequence is TGCAGTGCTAGAGATCCCAGGCCGGGCGAGCAGTACTTC.

This clonotype has just a few counts. The V call is TRBV20-1, the J call TRBJ2-7; 8 bases line up with TRBD2. The CDR3 runs 14 residues. Germline V gives CDR1 DFQATT, CDR2 SNEGSKA (reference sequence). V was pared by 6 bases and J by 1 base, with 8 bases of the junction left unmatched. The DNA for the CDR3 is TGCAGTGCGACGAGCGGGAGTGGGTCCTACGAGCAGTACTTC. Translating gives CSATSGSGSYEQYF.

The gene calls are TRBV7-3 and TRBJ1-1, with D hard to call. V shed 5 bases and J shed 0 bases, with 7 bases lying between them. Germline V gene sequence: CDR1 SGHTA, CDR2 FQGTGA. This CDR3 comprises 13 residues. DNA of the CDR3: TGTGCCAGCAGCACCTATATGAACACTGAAGCTTTCTTT. Protein sequence: CASSTYMNTEAFF.

Concerning this clonotype: The CDR3 carries no conserved terminal phenylalanine or tryptophan, so it likely arises from a read error. This sequence joins TRBV12-3 or TRBV12-4 and TRBJ1-2; D call uncertain. This CDR3 spans 12 amino acids. Trimming pared 6 bases from V and 8 bases from J, leaving 13 bases between. CDR3 sequence: CASRRDRRGYTC. The DNA of the CDR3 is TGTGCCAGCAGAAGGGATCGGCGGGGCTACACCTGC.

This clonotype was counted only a few times. This chain links TRBV9 with TRBJ1-2, with unresolved D. Germline loops: CDR1 SGDLS, CDR2 YYNGEE. The CDR3 is made up of 15 amino acids. Trimming removed 0 bases from V and 4 bases from J, with 13 bases in between. The CDR3 nucleotides read TGTGCCAGCAGCGTAGATTCCCCTGGGTTCTATGGCTACACCTTC. It specifies CASSVDSPGFYGYTF.

This clonotype appeared many times. The J gene is TRBJ2-5, the V gene TRBV12-3 or TRBV12-4, with D perhaps matching TRBD2 (6 bases). The CDR3 extends over 13 amino acids. Between the trimmed V and J ends, which lost 3 bases and 4 bases, there was a span of 9 bases. The CDR3 is CASSLTRGETQYF. CDR3 bases: TGTGCCAGCAGTTTGACGCGGGGAGAGACCCAGTACTTC.

This clonotype has just a few counts. The rearrangement joins TRBV7-2 to TRBJ1-2, with D perhaps matching TRBD1 (6 bases). The V end lost 5 bases, the J end lost 10 bases, and 20 bases lay between the germline ends. CDR1 is SGHTA and CDR2 is FQGNSA in the germline V gene. The CDR3 has 14 residues. The CDR3 DNA reads TGTGCCAGCAGCGGCAGACAGGTTGTTACTGCCTACACCTTC. It translates to CASSGRQVVTAYTF.